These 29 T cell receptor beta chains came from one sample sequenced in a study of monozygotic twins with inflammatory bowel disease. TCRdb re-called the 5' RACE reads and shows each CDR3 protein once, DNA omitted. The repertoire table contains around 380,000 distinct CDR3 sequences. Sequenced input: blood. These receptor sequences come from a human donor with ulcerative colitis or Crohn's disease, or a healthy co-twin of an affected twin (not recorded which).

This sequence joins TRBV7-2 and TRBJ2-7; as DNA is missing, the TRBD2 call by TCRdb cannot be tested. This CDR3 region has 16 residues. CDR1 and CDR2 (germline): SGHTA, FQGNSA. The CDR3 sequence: CASTGPGLAGGYEQYF.

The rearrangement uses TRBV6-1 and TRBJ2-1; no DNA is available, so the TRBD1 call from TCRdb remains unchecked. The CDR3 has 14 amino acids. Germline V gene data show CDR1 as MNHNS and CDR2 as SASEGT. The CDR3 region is CASSPRGLLGEQFF.

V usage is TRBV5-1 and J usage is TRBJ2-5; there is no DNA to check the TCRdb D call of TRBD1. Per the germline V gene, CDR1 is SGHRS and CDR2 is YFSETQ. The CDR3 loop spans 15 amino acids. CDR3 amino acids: CASSLALGGSETQYF.

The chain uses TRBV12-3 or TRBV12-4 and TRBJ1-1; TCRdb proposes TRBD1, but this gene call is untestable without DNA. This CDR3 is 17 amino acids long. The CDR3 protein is CASSLYGTWTENTEAFF.

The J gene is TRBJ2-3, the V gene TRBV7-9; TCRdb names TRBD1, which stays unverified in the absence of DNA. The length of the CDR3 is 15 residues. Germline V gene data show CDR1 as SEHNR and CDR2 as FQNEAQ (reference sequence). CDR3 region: CASSWTGGSTDTQYF. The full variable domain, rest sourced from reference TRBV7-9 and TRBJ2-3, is DTGVSQNPRHKITKRGQNVTFRCDPISEHNRLYWYRQTLGQGPEFLTYFQNEAQLEKSRLLSDRFSAERPKGSFSTLEIQRTEQGDSAMYLCASSWTGGSTDTQYFGPGTRLTVL.

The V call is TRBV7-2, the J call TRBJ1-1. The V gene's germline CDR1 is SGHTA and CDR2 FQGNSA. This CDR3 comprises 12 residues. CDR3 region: CASSLGKTEAFF.

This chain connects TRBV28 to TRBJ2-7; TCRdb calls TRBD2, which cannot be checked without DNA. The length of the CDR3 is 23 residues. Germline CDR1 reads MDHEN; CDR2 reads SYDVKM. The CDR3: CASSFYGHHTGTSGRPGFDEQYF.

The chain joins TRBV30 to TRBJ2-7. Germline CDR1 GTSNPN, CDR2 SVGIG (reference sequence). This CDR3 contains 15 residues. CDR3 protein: CAWSVRQVLTYEQYF.

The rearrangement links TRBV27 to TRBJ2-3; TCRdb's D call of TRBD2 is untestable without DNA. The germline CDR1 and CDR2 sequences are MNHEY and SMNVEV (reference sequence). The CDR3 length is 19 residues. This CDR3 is CASSPVPGLAGGRRDTQYF.

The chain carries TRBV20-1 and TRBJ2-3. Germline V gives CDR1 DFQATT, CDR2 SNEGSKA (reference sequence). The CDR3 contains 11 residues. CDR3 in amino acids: CSAPTSDTQYF.

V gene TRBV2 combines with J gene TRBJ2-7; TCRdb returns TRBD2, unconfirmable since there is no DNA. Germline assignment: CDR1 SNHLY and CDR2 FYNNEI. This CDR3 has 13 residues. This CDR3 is CASSEVTDFKQYF.

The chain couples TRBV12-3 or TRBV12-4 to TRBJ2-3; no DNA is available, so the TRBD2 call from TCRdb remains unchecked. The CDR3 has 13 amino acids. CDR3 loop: CASSPGAANTQYF.

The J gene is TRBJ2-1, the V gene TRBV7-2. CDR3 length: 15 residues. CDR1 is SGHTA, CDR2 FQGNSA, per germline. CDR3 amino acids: CASSFPVGSYNEQFF. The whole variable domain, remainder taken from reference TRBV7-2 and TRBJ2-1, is GAGVSQSPSNKVTEKGKDVELRCDPISGHTALYWYRQSLGQGLEFLIYFQGNSAPDKSGLPSDRFSAERTGGSVSTLTIQRTQQEDSAVYLCASSFPVGSYNEQFFGPGTRLTVL.

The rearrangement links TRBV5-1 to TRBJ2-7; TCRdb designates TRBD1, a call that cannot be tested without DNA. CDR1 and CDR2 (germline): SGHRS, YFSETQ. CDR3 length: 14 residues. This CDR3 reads CASSPDRENYEQYF.

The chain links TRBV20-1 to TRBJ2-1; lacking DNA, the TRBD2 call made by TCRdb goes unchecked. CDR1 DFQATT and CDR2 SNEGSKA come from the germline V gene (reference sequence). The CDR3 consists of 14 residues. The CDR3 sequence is CSARGTSPTNEQFF.

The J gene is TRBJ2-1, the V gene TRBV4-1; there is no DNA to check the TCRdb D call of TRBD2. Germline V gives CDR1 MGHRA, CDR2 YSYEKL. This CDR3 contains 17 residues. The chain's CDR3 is CASSQVVSLADINEQFF.

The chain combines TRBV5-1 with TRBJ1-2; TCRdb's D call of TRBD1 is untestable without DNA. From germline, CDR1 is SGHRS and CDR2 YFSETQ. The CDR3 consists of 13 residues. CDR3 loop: CASRQGEDYGYTF. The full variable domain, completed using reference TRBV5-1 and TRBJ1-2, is KAGVTQTPRYLIKTRGQQVTLSCSPISGHRSVSWYQQTPGQGLQFLFEYFSETQRNKGNFPGRFSGRQFSNSRSEMNVSTLELGDSALYLCASRQGEDYGYTFGSGTRLTVV.

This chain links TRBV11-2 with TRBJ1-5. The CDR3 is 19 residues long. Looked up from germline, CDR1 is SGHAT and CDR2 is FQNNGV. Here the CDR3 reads CASSLLSLGLFIGNQPQHF.

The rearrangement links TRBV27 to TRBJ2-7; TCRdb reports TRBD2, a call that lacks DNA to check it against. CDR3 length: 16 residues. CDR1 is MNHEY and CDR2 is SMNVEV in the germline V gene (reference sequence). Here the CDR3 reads CASSARTSGPSYEQYF.

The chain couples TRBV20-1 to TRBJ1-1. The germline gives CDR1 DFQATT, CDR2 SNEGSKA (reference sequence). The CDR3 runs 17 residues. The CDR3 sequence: CSARDPIMTEMNTEAFF.

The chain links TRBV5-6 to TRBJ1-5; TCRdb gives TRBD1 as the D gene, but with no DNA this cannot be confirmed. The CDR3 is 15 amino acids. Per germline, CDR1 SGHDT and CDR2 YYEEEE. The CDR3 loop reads CASSFGNRVNQPQHF.

The CDR3 sequence is CASSPGPRQPQHF. The chain is built from TRBV7-2 and TRBJ1-5. Germline V gives CDR1 SGHTA, CDR2 FQGNSA. The CDR3 sequence is 13 residues long.

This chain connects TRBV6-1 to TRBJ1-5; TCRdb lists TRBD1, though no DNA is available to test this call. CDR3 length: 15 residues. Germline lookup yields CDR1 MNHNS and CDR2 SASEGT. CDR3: CASSELGRGHQPQHF.

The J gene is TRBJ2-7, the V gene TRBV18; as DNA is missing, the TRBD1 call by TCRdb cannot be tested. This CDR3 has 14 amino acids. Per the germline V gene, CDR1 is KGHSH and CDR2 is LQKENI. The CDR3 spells CASSPGTGVTEQYF.

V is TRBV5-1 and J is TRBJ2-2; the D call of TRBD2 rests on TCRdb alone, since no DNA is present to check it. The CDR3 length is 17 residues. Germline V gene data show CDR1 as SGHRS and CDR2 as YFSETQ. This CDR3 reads CASSSARTSANTGELFF.

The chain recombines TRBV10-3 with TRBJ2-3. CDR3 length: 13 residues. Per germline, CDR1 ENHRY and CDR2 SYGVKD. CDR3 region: CAISKDLADTQYF.

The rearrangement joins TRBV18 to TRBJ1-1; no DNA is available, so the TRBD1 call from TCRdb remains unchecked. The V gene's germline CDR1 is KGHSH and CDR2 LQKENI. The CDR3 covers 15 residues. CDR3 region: CASSPRDRVNTEAFF.

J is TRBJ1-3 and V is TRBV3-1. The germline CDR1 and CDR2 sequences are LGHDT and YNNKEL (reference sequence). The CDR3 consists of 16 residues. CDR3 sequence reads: CASSPRQLVVGNTIYF.

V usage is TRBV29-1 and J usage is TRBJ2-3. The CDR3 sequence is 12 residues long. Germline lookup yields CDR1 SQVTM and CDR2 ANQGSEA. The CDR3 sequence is CSVELGIYTQYF.